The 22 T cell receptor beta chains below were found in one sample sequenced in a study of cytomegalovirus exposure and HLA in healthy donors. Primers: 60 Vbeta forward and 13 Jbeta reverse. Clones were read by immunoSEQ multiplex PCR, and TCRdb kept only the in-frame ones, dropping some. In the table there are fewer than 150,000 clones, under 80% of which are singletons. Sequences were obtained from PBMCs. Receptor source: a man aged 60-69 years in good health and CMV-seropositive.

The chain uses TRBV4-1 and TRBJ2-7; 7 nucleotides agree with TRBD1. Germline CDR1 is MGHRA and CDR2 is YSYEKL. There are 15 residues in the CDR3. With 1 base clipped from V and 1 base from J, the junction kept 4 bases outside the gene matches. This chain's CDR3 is CASSQGQGWSYEQYF. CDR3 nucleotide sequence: TGCGCCAGCAGCCAAGGACAGGGTTGGTCCTACGAGCAGTACTTC.

In nucleotides, the CDR3 is TGCGCCAGCAGCCTCCAAGCGACCAGGGGGTACGAGCAGTACTTC. It encodes CASSLQATRGYEQYF. The J gene is TRBJ2-7, the V gene TRBV4-1; TRBD1 agrees at 7 bases. The CDR3 spans 15 residues. In germline, CDR1 is MGHRA, CDR2 YSYEKL. With V trimmed by 4 bases and J by 4 bases, 10 bases remained unmatched.

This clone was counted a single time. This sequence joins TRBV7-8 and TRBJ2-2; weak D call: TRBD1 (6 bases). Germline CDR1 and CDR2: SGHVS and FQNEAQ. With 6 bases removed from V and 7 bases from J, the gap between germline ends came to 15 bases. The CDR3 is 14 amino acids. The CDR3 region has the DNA TGTGCCAGCAGAGGCGGACAGTCCGACGGGGAGCTGTTTTTT. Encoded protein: CASRGGQSDGELFF.

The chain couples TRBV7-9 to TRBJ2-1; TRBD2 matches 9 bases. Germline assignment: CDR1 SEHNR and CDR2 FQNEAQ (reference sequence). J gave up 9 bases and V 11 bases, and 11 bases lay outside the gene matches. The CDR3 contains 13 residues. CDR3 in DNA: TGTGCCGCAGAAGGTGGCGGGAGGGTTGAGCAGTTCTTC. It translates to CAAEGGGRVEQFF.

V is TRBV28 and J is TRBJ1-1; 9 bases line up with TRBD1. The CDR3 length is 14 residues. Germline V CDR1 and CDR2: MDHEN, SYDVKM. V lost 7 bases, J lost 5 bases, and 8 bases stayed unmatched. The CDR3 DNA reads TGTGCCAGCACCCTTGGGACAGGGTGGACTGAAGCTTTCTTT. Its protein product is CASTLGTGWTEAFF. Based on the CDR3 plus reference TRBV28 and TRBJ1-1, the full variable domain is DVKVTQSSRYLVKRTGEKVFLECVQDMDHENMFWYRQDPGLGLRLIYFSYDVKMKEKGDIPEGYSVSREKKERFSLILESASTNQTSMYLCASTLGTGWTEAFFGQGTRLTVV.

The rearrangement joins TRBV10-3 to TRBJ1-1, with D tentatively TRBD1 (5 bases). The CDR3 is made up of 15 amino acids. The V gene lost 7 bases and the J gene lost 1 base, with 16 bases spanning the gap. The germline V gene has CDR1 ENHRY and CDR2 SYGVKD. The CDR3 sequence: CAIKEWGGKNTEAFF. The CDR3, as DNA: TGTGCCATCAAAGAATGGGGGGGGAAGAACACTGAAGCTTTCTTT.

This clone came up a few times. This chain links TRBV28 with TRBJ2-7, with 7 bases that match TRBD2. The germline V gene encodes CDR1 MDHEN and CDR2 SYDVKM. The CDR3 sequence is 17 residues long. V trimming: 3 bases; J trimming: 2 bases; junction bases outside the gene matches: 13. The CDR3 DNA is TGTGCCAGCAGTTTCCACCTACGGGAGGTAGGGACCTACGAGCAGTACTTC. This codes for CASSFHLREVGTYEQYF.

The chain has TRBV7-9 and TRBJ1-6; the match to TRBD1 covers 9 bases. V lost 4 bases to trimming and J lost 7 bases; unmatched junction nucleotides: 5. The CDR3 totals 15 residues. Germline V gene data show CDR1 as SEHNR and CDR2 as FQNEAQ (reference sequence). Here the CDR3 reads CASSSPGQGNSPLHF. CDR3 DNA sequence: TGTGCCAGCAGCTCTCCTGGACAGGGGAATTCACCCCTCCACTTT.

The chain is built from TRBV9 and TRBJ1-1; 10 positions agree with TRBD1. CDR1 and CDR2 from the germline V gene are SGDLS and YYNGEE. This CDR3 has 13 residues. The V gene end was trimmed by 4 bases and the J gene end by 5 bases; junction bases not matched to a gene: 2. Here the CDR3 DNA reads TGTGCCAGCAGCCGGACAGGGGGAACTGAAGCTTTCTTT. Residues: CASSRTGGTEAFF.

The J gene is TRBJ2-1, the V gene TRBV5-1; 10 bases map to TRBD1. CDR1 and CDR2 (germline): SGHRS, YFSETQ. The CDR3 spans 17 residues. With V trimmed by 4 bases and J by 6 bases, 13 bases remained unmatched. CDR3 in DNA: TGCGCCAGCAGCGGCACTAGGTGGGGACAGGGGTTCAATGAGCAGTTCTTC. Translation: CASSGTRWGQGFNEQFF.

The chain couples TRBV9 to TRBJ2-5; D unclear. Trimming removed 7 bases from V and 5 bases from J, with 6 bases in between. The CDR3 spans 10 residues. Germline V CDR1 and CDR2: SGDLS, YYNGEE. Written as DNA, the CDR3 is TGTGCCAGCGGCTCGGAGACCCAGTACTTC. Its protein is CASGSETQYF.

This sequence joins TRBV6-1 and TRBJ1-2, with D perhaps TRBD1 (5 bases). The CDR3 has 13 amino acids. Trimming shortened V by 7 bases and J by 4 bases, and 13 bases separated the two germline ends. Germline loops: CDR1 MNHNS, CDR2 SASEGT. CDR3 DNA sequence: TGTGCCAGCAAGAAGGGACTGGCCTATGGCTACACCTTC. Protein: CASKKGLAYGYTF.

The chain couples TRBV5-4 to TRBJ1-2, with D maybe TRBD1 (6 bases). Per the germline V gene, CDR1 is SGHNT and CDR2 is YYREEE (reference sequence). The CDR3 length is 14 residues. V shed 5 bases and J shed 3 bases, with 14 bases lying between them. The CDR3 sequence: CASRLPGGHYGYTF. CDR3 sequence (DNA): TGTGCCAGCAGACTCCCGGGGGGCCACTATGGCTACACCTTC.

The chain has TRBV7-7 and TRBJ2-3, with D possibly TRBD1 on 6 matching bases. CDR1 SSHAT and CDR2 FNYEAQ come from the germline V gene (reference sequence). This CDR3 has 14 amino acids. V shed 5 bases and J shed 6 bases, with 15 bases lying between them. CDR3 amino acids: CASSPGVGLDTQYF. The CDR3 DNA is TGTGCCAGCAGCCCAGGGGTTGGGTTGGATACGCAGTATTTT.

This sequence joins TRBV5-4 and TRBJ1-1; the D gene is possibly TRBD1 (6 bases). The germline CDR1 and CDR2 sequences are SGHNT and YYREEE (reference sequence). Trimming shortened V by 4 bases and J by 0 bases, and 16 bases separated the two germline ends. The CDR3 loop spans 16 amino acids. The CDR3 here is CASSPPRGAMNTEAFF. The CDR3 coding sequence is TGTGCCAGCAGCCCCCCCCGGGGGGCGATGAACACTGAAGCTTTCTTT.

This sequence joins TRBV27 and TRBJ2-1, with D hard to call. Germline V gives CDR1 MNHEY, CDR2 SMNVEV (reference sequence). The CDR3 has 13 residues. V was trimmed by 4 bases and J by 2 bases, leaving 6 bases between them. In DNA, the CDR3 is TGTGCCAGCAGTTGGAGCGCCTACAATGAGCAGTTCTTC. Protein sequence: CASSWSAYNEQFF.

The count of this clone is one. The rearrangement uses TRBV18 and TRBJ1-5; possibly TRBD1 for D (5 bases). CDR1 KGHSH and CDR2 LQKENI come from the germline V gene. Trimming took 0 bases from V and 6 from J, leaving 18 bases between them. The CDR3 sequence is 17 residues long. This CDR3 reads CASSPPGGVTGGQPQHF. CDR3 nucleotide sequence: TGTGCCAGCTCACCACCGGGAGGGGTAACTGGGGGTCAGCCCCAGCATTTT.

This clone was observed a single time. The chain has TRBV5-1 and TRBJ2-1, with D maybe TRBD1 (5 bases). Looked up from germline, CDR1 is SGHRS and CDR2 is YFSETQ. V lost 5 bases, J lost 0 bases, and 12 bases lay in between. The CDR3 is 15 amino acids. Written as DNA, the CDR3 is TGCGCCAGCAGGTTTGACAGTGGCTCCTACAATGAGCAGTTCTTC. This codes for CASRFDSGSYNEQFF. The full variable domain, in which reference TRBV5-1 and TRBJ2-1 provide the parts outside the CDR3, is KAGVTQTPRYLIKTRGQQVTLSCSPISGHRSVSWYQQTPGQGLQFLFEYFSETQRNKGNFPGRFSGRQFSNSRSEMNVSTLELGDSALYLCASRFDSGSYNEQFFGPGTRLTVL.

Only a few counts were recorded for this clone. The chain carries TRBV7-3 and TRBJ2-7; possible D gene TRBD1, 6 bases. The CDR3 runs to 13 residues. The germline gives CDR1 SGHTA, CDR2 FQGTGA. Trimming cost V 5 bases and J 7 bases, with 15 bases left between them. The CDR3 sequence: CASSPDRSREQYF. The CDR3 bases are TGTGCCAGCAGCCCCGACAGGTCCAGAGAGCAGTACTTC.

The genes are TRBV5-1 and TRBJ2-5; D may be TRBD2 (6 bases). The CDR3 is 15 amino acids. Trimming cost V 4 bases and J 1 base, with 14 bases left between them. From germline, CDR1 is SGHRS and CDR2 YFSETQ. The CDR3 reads CASSTGGVGQETQYF. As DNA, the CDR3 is TGCGCCAGCAGCACAGGCGGGGTAGGCCAAGAGACCCAGTACTTC.

In DNA form, the CDR3 reads TGTGCCAGCAGCCCAGGACAGGGCTACGAGCAGTACTTC. Amino acids: CASSPGQGYEQYF. The chain is built from TRBV7-9 and TRBJ2-7; 8 bases map to TRBD1. Germline CDR1 and CDR2: SEHNR and FQNEAQ (reference sequence). V trimming: 5 bases; J trimming: 3 bases; junction bases outside the gene matches: 3. The CDR3 spans 13 residues.

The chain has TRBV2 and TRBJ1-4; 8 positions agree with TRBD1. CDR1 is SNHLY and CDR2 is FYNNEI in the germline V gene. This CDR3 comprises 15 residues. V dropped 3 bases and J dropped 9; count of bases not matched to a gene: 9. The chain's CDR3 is CASSDVGRGPKKLFF. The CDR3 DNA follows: TGTGCCAGCAGTGATGTTGGCAGGGGGCCTAAAAAACTGTTTTTT. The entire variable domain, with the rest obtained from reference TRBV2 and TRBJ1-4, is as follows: EPEVTQTPSHQVTQMGQEVILRCVPISNHLYFYWYRQILGQKVEFLVSFYNNEISEKSEIFDDQFSVERPDGSNFTLKIRSTKLEDSAMYFCASSDVGRGPKKLFFGSGTQLSVL.